This record concerns one T cell receptor beta chain sequence. The record originates from a study of response to subunit inactivated influenza vaccine. TCRdb analysed the RT-PCR reads with MiXCR anew, one entry per CDR3 protein. The sample consists of 500,000 to 600,000 distinct CDR3 sequences, 11% to 15% of them appearing once. V dropped 1 base and J dropped 6 bases, with 10 bases sitting between them. The CDR3 covers 14 residues. The V gene's germline CDR1 is LGHNA and CDR2 YSLEER. This chain joins TRBV4-3 and TRBJ1-5, with D possibly being TRBD1 (6 bases). The receptor was derived from a middle-aged man who received an inactivated influenza vaccine. The source was PBMCs from blood, collected about 11 days after vaccination. The CDR3 DNA is TGCGCCAGCAGCCAAGTTGGGGGGGCTCAGCCCCAGCATTTT. This sequence encodes CASSQVGGAQPQHF.